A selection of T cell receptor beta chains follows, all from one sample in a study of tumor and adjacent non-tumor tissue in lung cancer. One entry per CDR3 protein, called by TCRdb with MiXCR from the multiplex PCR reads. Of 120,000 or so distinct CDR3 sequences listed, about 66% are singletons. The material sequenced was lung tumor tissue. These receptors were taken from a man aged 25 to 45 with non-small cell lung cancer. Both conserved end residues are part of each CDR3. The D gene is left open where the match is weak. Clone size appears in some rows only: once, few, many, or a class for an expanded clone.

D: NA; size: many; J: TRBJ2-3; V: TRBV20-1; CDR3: CSARTSGNSDTQYF; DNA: TGCAGTGCTAGAACCAGCGGAAATTCAGATACGCAGTATTTT
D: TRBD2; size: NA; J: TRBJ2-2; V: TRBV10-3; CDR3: CAAAAGGNTGELFF; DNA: TGTGCCGCTGCAGCGGGGGGCAACACCGGGGAGCTGTTTTTT
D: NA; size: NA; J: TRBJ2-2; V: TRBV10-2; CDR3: CTSSSGGGELFF; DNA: TGCACCAGCAGTTCTGGAGGCGGGGAGCTGTTTTTT
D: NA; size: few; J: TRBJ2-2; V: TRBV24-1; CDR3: CATDPQRGQQVHGGKGGELFF; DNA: TGTGCCACCGATCCTCAGCGTGGCCAGCAAGTTCACGGAGGAAAGGGCGGGGAGCTGTTTTTT
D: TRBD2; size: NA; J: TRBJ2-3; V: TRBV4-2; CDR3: CASNQAGTSGADTQYF; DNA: TGTGCCAGCAACCAAGCCGGGACTAGCGGGGCAGATACGCAGTATTTT
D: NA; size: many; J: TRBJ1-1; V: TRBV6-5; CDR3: CASRALIGNTEAFF; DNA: TGTGCCAGCAGGGCCCTCATTGGGAACACTGAAGCTTTCTTT
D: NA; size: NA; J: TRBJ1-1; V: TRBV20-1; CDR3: CSARDPYTEAFF; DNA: TGCAGTGCTAGAGACCCTTACACTGAAGCTTTCTTT
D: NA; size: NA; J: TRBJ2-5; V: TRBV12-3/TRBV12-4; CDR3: CASSFTWETQYF; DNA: TGTGCCAGCAGTTTTACGTGGGAGACCCAGTACTTC
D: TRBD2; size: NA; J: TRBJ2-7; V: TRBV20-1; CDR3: CSISGEDVYEQYF; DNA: TGCAGTATTAGCGGGGAAGACGTCTACGAGCAGTATTTC
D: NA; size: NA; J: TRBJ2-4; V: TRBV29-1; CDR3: CSINHRDIKYF; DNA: TGCAGCATAAATCATCGCGACATTAAGTACTTC
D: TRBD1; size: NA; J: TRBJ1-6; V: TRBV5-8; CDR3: CASRGAGDSPLHF; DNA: TGTGCAAGCAGGGGGGCAGGGGATTCACCCCTCCACTTT
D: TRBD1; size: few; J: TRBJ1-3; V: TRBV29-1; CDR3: CSVGWDRPSGNTIYF; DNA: TGCAGCGTTGGATGGGACAGACCCTCTGGAAACACCATATATTTT
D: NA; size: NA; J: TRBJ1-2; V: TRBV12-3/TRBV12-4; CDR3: CANSFGPRQGHGYTF; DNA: TGTGCCAACAGTTTCGGGCCACGACAAGGCCATGGCTACACCTTC
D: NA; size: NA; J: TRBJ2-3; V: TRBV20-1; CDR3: CCAIGGGGVTDTQYF; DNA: TGCTGTGCTATAGGGGGAGGCGGGGTCACAGATACGCAGTATTTT
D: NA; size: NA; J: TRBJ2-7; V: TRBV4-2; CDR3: CASSEDETGGTYEQYF; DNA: TGTGCCAGCAGCGAAGATGAGACTGGAGGTACGTACGAGCAGTACTTC
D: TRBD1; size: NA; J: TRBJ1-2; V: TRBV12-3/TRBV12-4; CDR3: CASSLGQFLNYGYTF; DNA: TGTGCCAGCAGTTTGGGACAGTTTTTGAACTATGGCTACACCTTC
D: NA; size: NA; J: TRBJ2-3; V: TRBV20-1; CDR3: CSAHGVLTDMQYF; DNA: TGCAGTGCTCACGGGGTTCTCACAGATATGCAGTATTTC
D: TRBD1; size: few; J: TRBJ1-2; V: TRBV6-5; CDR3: CASSYSYRGGYGYTF; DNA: TGTGCCAGCAGTTACTCCTACAGGGGGGGATATGGCTACACCTTC
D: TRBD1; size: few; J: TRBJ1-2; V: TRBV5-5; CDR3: CASSLVGQGPGYTF; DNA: TGTGCCAGCAGCTTGGTGGGACAGGGTCCTGGCTACACCTTC
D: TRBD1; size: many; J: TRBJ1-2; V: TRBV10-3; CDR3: CAISEGQGTYGYTF; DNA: TGTGCCATCAGTGAGGGACAGGGGACCTATGGCTACACCTTC
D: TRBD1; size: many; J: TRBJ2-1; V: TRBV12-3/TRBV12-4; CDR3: CASIPVGDRMPNEQFF; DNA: TGTGCCAGCATTCCGGTGGGGGACAGGATGCCAAATGAGCAGTTCTTC
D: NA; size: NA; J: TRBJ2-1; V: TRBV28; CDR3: CASSSPIEEKSSYIEQFF; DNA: TGTGCCAGCAGTTCCCCCATAGAGGAGAAGAGCTCCTACATTGAGCAGTTTTTC
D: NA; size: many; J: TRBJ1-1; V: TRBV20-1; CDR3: CCPGLLMNTEAFF; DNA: TGCTGCCCGGGTCTGCTTATGAACACTGAAGCTTTCTTT
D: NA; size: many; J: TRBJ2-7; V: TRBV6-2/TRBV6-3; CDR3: CASSYGRAVYEQYF; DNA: TGTGCCAGCAGTTACGGCAGGGCTGTCTACGAGCAGTACTTC
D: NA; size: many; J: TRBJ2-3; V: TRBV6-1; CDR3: CASSEPGSDTQYF; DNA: TGTGCCAGCAGTGAGCCCGGATCAGATACGCAGTATTTT